The clone carrying this TCR beta chain was counted between two and nine times. The CDR3 covers 16 residues. Germline CDR1 and CDR2: SGHRS and YFSETQ. Trimming took 4 bases from V and 4 from J, leaving 18 bases between them. The data stem from a study of blood T cell repertoires in COVID-19. Study-level background: Whether acute or convalescent, the COVID-19 samples came from the United States, Italy and Spain.

The table came from immunoSEQ multiplex PCR; TCRdb's copy has only in-frame clones and leaves some out. The table has about 97,000 clones, 70% to 90% seen once. The sequence derives from a woman aged 25 to 39 with acute or convalescent COVID-19. The specimen sequenced was peripheral blood. The V gene is TRBV5-1, the J gene TRBJ1-3; D gene ambiguous. The CDR3: CASSLKSVQSGNTIYF. The DNA of the CDR3 is TGCGCCAGCAGCCTAAAATCCGTTCAATCCGGAAACACCATATATTTT. Full variable domain (missing parts from reference TRBV5-1 and TRBJ1-3): KAGVTQTPRYLIKTRGQQVTLSCSPISGHRSVSWYQQTPGQGLQFLFEYFSETQRNKGNFPGRFSGRQFSNSRSEMNVSTLELGDSALYLCASSLKSVQSGNTIYFGEGSWLTVV.